The 14 T cell receptor beta chains in this list originate from one sample, sequenced in a study of blood T cells in healthy people across ages. Next came a second PCR, run for about 7 to 12 cycles, which used a sample-barcoded 5' primer along with a J-beta primer mix. In TCRdb, the 5' RACE reads were re-called with MiXCR into one record per CDR3 protein. The table records hundreds of thousands of distinct CDR3 sequences, approximately 48% of them present only once. Source material: blood. The receptor set was obtained from a man in his 60s in good health.

A few counts support this clonotype. The rearrangement joins TRBV29-1 to TRBJ2-2; D tentatively fits TRBD1 or TRBD2 (5 bases each). The CDR3 covers 17 residues. Germline V gene data show CDR1 as SQVTM and CDR2 as ANQGSEA. Trimming cost V 5 bases and J 2 bases, with 21 bases left between them. The CDR3 DNA sequence: TGCAGCGTTCATGTTCTGGCTCCGGGACGCAACACCGGGGAGCTGTTTTTT. This codes for CSVHVLAPGRNTGELFF.

There are a few counts of this clonotype. This sequence joins TRBV6-2 or TRBV6-3 and TRBJ2-1; the match to TRBD2 covers 11 bases. The V and J ends lost 1 base and 2 bases, in that order; junction bases with no gene match: 10. Germline V gene sequence: CDR1 MNHEY, CDR2 SVGEGT. The CDR3 consists of 19 residues. CDR3 region: CASSYYLLAGDQTYNEQFF. Written as DNA, the CDR3 is TGTGCCAGCAGTTACTATTTACTAGCGGGGGATCAGACCTACAATGAGCAGTTCTTC.

CDR3 amino acids: CASSTVASGIQYF. The CDR3 DNA reads as TGTGCCAGCAGTACGGTAGCGTCCGGCATTCAGTACTTC. The chain links TRBV12-3 or TRBV12-4 to TRBJ2-4, with a weak D call TRBD2 (5 bases). The CDR3 consists of 13 residues. Between the trimmed V and J ends, which lost 5 bases and 9 bases, there was a span of 14 bases.

The rearrangement joins TRBV10-3 to TRBJ1-2, with D unclear. This CDR3 spans 15 amino acids. The V gene lost 2 bases and the J gene lost 3 bases, with 13 bases spanning the gap. The germline gives CDR1 ENHRY, CDR2 SYGVKD. CDR3 in amino acids: CAISEEGSEYYGYTF. The CDR3 nucleotides read TGTGCCATCAGTGAGGAAGGATCCGAATACTATGGCTACACCTTC.

This chain links TRBV19 with TRBJ2-6; TRBD1 is a possible D gene (6 bases). Trimming left V 4 bases short and J 2 bases short, with 12 bases between. The CDR3 consists of 16 residues. Per germline, CDR1 LNHDA and CDR2 SQIVND (reference sequence). This CDR3 reads CASSRTARTGANVLTF. CDR3 nucleotide sequence: TGTGCCAGTAGTAGGACAGCCCGAACTGGGGCCAACGTCCTGACTTTC.

A few counts support this clonotype. This chain links TRBV6-1 with TRBJ2-3; no clear D. CDR1 is MNHNS, CDR2 SASEGT, per germline. V was cut by 1 base and J by 3 bases, with 14 bases left in between. The CDR3 is made up of 16 amino acids. For the CDR3, the DNA is TGTGCCAGCAGTGAAGGGTGGGGAACCGGAACAGATACGCAGTATTTT. It translates to CASSEGWGTGTDTQYF.

This clonotype appeared once. J is TRBJ1-6 and V is TRBV18; no clear D. Germline V gene sequence: CDR1 KGHSH, CDR2 LQKENI. V lost 4 bases and J lost 10, with 17 bases in between. The CDR3 spans 15 residues. The CDR3 DNA follows: TGTGCCAGCTCACGAGACACACCCGGCGGGTCACCCCTCCACTTT. Its protein is CASSRDTPGGSPLHF. Variable domain in full (rest from reference TRBV18 and TRBJ1-6): NAGVMQNPRHLVRRRGQEARLRCSPMKGHSHVYWYRQLPEEGLKFMVYLQKENIIDESGMPKERFSAEFPKEGPSILRIQQVVRGDSAAYFCASSRDTPGGSPLHFGNGTRLTVT.

This chain connects TRBV2 to TRBJ2-2; no clear D gene. This CDR3 is built from 15 residues. Per germline, CDR1 SNHLY and CDR2 FYNNEI. V lost 1 base to trimming and J lost 4 bases, with 10 bases between them. The CDR3 DNA sequence: TGTGCCAGCAGTGAAGATACCGCGACCACCGGGGAGCTGTTTTTT. Translation gives CASSEDTATTGELFF.

V and J are TRBV27 and TRBJ1-5; a possible D gene is TRBD1 (6 bases). Trimming took off 3 bases at V and 5 bases at J, with 14 bases between the two ends. This CDR3 contains 15 residues. Germline CDR1 reads MNHEY; CDR2 reads SMNVEV (reference sequence). The CDR3 is CASSLEGTRDQPQHF. For the CDR3, the DNA is TGTGCCAGCAGTTTGGAGGGGACAAGGGATCAGCCCCAGCATTTT.

Notes on this clonotype: Its ends do not fully match the called genes, so a read error is possible. The chain recombines TRBV6-2 or TRBV6-3 with TRBJ2-1; D ambiguous. Germline-derived CDR1 and CDR2 are MNHEY and SVGEGT. The CDR3 is made up of 14 amino acids. DNA for the CDR3: TGTGCCGGCAGTTACAGAAGCTCCTACAATGAGCAGTTCTTC. Residues: CAGSYRSSYNEQFF.

The V and J genes are TRBV6-2 or TRBV6-3 and TRBJ1-6; D unresolved. Germline V gene lookup returns CDR1 MNHEY and CDR2 SVGEGT. The CDR3 consists of 11 residues. The V end lost 5 bases, the J end lost 17 bases, and 13 bases lay between the germline ends. CDR3 in amino acids: CASSNGREVHF. In DNA form, the CDR3 reads TGTGCCAGCAGTAACGGACGCGAGGTCCACTTT.

This clonotype was seen more than once but under ten times. The V and J genes are TRBV7-9 and TRBJ1-2; 9 bases are shared with TRBD1. V trimming: 1 base; J trimming: 0 bases; junction bases outside the gene matches: 6. There are 17 residues in the CDR3. In germline, CDR1 is SEHNR, CDR2 FQNEAQ (reference sequence). CDR3 region: CASSLVDRGDANYGYTF. The CDR3 bases are TGTGCCAGCAGCTTAGTGGACAGGGGAGATGCTAACTATGGCTACACCTTC.

The chain combines TRBV7-2 with TRBJ2-4; no clear D gene. The CDR3 runs 15 residues. CDR1 is SGHTA, CDR2 FQGNSA, per germline. The V and J ends lost 5 bases and 2 bases respectively, with 13 bases between them. The CDR3: CASSREPLPKNIQYF. The DNA for the CDR3 is TGTGCCAGCAGCAGGGAACCTCTCCCCAAAAACATTCAGTACTTC.

The CDR3 loop is CASSFTPTEAFF. CDR3 DNA sequence: TGTGCCAGCAGTTTTACCCCGACTGAAGCTTTCTTT. The V and J genes are TRBV12-3 or TRBV12-4 and TRBJ1-1; D is unresolved. This CDR3 has 12 amino acids. V was clipped by 3 bases and J by 5 bases, with 7 bases between them.